A single sample gave rise to the 24 T cell receptor beta chains below, sequenced in a study of shared clonotypes between healthy human individuals. Profiling relied on immunoSEQ multiplex PCR, and the TCRdb table lists in-frame clones only, not all of them. The data show a few million clones, with approximately 95% seen just once and under 0.45% held by the top ten. Source material: naive CD4+ T cells from PBMCs. Subset described: CD45RA+ positively selected. Source of these receptors: a man between 18 and 29 years old in good health. Some clones in this sample may be carry-over from other donors' samples.

V gene TRBV4-1 combines with J gene TRBJ1-2, with D hard to call. V dropped 2 bases and J dropped 6 bases, with 13 bases sitting between them. Germline V gene sequence: CDR1 MGHRA, CDR2 YSYEKL. The CDR3 has 14 residues. The CDR3 nucleotides are TGCGCCAGCAGCCAACCTGCTAACATAGATGGCTACACCTTC. Translation: CASSQPANIDGYTF.

To note about this clone: Distinct nucleotide sequences in the sample also encode this CDR3. The V and J genes are TRBV5-1 and TRBJ2-7, with 11 bases that match TRBD2. CDR3 length equals 14 residues. The germline gives CDR1 SGHRS, CDR2 YFSETQ. J gave up 4 bases and V 0 bases, and 0 bases lay outside the gene matches. CDR3 nucleotides: TGCGCCAGCAGCTTGGGGACTAGCGGGTACGAGCAGTACTTC. Translation: CASSLGTSGYEQYF.

The rearrangement links TRBV7-9 to TRBJ2-1; 11 bases are shared with TRBD2. With 7 bases clipped from V and 6 bases from J, the junction kept 5 bases outside the gene matches. The CDR3 is 14 residues long. Germline loops: CDR1 SEHNR, CDR2 FQNEAQ (reference sequence). In nucleotides, the CDR3 is TGTGCCAGCACCAGACTAGCGGGGAGCAATGAGCAGTTCTTC. Protein product: CASTRLAGSNEQFF.

This rearrangement joins TRBV6-6 to TRBJ2-7, with 8 bases fitting TRBD1. The CDR3 totals 15 residues. J gave up 6 bases and V 8 bases, and 15 bases lay outside the gene matches. Per germline, CDR1 MNHNY and CDR2 SVGAGI (reference sequence). The CDR3 loop is CASCPGGTGSVEQYF. The CDR3 DNA sequence: TGTGCCAGCTGCCCCGGCGGGACAGGCTCTGTCGAGCAGTACTTC.

V is TRBV27 and J is TRBJ2-3; D gene unclear. The CDR3 totals 13 residues. Germline V lookup: CDR1 MNHEY, CDR2 SMNVEV (reference sequence). The V end lost 0 bases, the J end lost 7 bases, and 8 bases lay between the germline ends. Written as DNA, the CDR3 is TGTGCCAGCAGTTTATCAGGGTCATATACGCAGTATTTT. This translates into CASSLSGSYTQYF.

The chain recombines TRBV6-5 with TRBJ2-1; the match to TRBD2 covers 7 bases. V dropped 2 bases and J dropped 0; count of bases not matched to a gene: 4. CDR3 length: 16 amino acids. Per germline, CDR1 MNHEY and CDR2 SVGAGI. The CDR3 nucleotides are TGTGCCAGCAGTTACCAACTAGCGACCTCCTACAATGAGCAGTTCTTC. Translated: CASSYQLATSYNEQFF.

This clone has just one count. The rearrangement links TRBV18 to TRBJ2-3; TRBD2 agrees at 7 bases. The CDR3 has 15 residues. The germline CDR1 and CDR2 sequences are KGHSH and LQKENI. The V segment lost 2 bases and the J segment 2 bases; nucleotides outside the gene matches: 4. CDR3 region: CASSPGSGFTDTQYF. Written as DNA, the CDR3 is TGTGCCAGCTCACCAGGTAGCGGGTTCACAGATACGCAGTATTTT.

The V gene is TRBV18, the J gene TRBJ2-3, with TRBD2 identical over 7 bases. This CDR3 is built from 16 residues. The trim removed 6 bases at V and 5 bases at J, leaving 14 bases unmatched. Germline V gene sequence: CDR1 KGHSH, CDR2 LQKENI. The CDR3, as DNA: TGTGCCAGCTCCCCTATGAGGGAGGGCCAGGAAGATACGCAGTATTTT. It is translated as CASSPMREGQEDTQYF.

This clone was detected a few times. The chain couples TRBV18 to TRBJ1-1; D unresolved. V was shortened by 2 bases and J by 1 base, with 17 bases between the two germline ends. Germline lookup yields CDR1 KGHSH and CDR2 LQKENI. CDR3 size: 17 residues. The CDR3 sequence is CASSPSLPSITNTEAFF. In DNA form, the CDR3 reads TGTGCCAGCTCACCATCCCTGCCATCCATCACGAACACTGAAGCTTTCTTT.

J is TRBJ2-1 and V is TRBV5-1; TRBD2 matches 9 bases. The CDR3 loop spans 17 amino acids. Germline trimming cut 0 bases from V and 8 bases from J; bases unmatched to any gene: 12. CDR1 and CDR2 from the germline V gene are SGHRS and YFSETQ. This CDR3 is CASSLGVSAGGPHEQFF. The DNA for the CDR3 is TGCGCCAGCAGCTTGGGGGTTTCGGCGGGAGGGCCCCATGAGCAGTTCTTC.

The rearrangement joins TRBV7-2 to TRBJ1-2; no clear D gene. Germline CDR1 and CDR2: SGHTA and FQGNSA. The CDR3 extends over 16 amino acids. V was clipped by 5 bases and J by 2 bases, with 18 bases between them. CDR3 sequence: CASSRLSLDRNYGYTF. As DNA, the CDR3 is TGTGCCAGCAGCCGCCTTTCCCTGGATAGAAACTATGGCTACACCTTC.

The chain recombines TRBV11-2 with TRBJ1-4, with 8 bases lining up with TRBD1. The CDR3 is 14 amino acids. V trimming: 6 bases; J trimming: 5 bases; junction bases outside the gene matches: 5. Germline CDR1 and CDR2: SGHAT and FQNNGV. The CDR3 DNA reads TGTGCCAGCAGACAACAGGGGGGAAATGAAAAACTGTTTTTT. Translating gives CASRQQGGNEKLFF.

About this clone: At one boundary the junction diverges from the germline segment, which might be a read error. This chain joins TRBV6-5 and TRBJ2-1, with D uncertain. The CDR3 is 11 residues long. CDR1 MNHEY and CDR2 SVGAGI come from the germline V gene. DNA for the CDR3: TGTGCCAGCAGCTCCACCATGGCGGTCATCTTC. Translating it yields CASSSTMAVIF.

The rearrangement links TRBV5-1 to TRBJ1-6, with D uncertain. The germline V gene encodes CDR1 SGHRS and CDR2 YFSETQ. The CDR3 consists of 15 residues. Trimming pared 3 bases from V and 7 bases from J, leaving 14 bases between. The CDR3: CASSSRAKENSPLHF. CDR3 DNA sequence: TGCGCCAGCAGCTCCCGGGCCAAGGAAAATTCACCCCTCCACTTT.

This clone occurred once. J is TRBJ2-4 and V is TRBV7-9, with D maybe TRBD1 (5 bases). This CDR3 has 12 amino acids. The V gene's germline CDR1 is SEHNR and CDR2 FQNEAQ (reference sequence). The V gene lost 3 bases and the J gene lost 9 bases, with 9 bases spanning the gap. The CDR3 reads CASSLERGIQYF. The CDR3 DNA follows: TGTGCCAGCAGCTTGGAAAGGGGCATTCAGTACTTC.

The V gene is TRBV15, the J gene TRBJ2-7, with a possible D match to TRBD2 (5 bases). V lost 0 bases to trimming and J lost 2 bases, with 8 bases between them. The CDR3 sequence is 14 residues long. Germline CDR1 reads LNHNV; CDR2 reads YYDKDF (reference sequence). The CDR3 DNA sequence: TGTGCCACCAGCAGAGATCTCGGGACCTACGAGCAGTACTTC. Translation: CATSRDLGTYEQYF. Full variable domain (outside the CDR3, taken from reference TRBV15 and TRBJ2-7): DAMVIQNPRYQVTQFGKPVTLSCSQTLNHNVMYWYQQKSSQAPKLLFHYYDKDFNNEADTPDNFQSRRPNTSFCFLDIRSPGLGDTAMYLCATSRDLGTYEQYFGPGTRLTVT.

The V gene is TRBV4-3, the J gene TRBJ2-3; D gene ambiguous. Germline V gene lookup returns CDR1 LGHNA and CDR2 YSLEER. The CDR3 is made up of 15 amino acids. V was clipped by 0 bases and J by 0 bases, with 7 bases between them. The DNA of the CDR3 is TGCGCCAGCAGCCAAGAGGGCGGAAGCACAGATACGCAGTATTTT. Protein sequence: CASSQEGGSTDTQYF.

The chain employs TRBV2 and TRBJ2-7; TRBD2 might be the D (5 bases). From germline, CDR1 is SNHLY and CDR2 FYNNEI. V lost 6 bases to trimming and J lost 5 bases, with 11 bases between them. The CDR3 is 12 residues long. The CDR3 sequence is CASRKSRDEQYF. DNA for the CDR3: TGTGCCAGCAGGAAATCGAGGGACGAGCAGTACTTC.

This rearrangement joins TRBV6-6 to TRBJ1-4; D unresolved. The CDR3 length is 13 residues. V dropped 2 bases and J dropped 3 bases, with 4 bases sitting between them. CDR1 MNHNY and CDR2 SVGAGI come from the germline V gene (reference sequence). The CDR3 nucleotides read TGTGCCAGCAGTTACAGGTCTAATGAAAAACTGTTTTTT. It yields the protein CASSYRSNEKLFF.

The chain joins TRBV7-3 to TRBJ2-7, with no clear D. CDR1 is SGHTA and CDR2 is FQGTGA in the germline V gene. CDR3 length: 14 amino acids. The V and J ends lost 4 bases and 0 bases respectively, with 10 bases between them. The chain's CDR3 is CASSSTSSSYEQYF. CDR3 sequence (DNA): TGTGCCAGCAGCTCCACCTCAAGCTCCTACGAGCAGTACTTC.

The chain links TRBV4-2 to TRBJ1-4; 9 nucleotides line up with TRBD1. V trimming: 4 bases; J trimming: 8 bases; junction bases outside the gene matches: 11. The CDR3 runs 16 residues. Germline V lookup: CDR1 LGHNA, CDR2 YNFKEQ. The CDR3 coding sequence is TGTGCCAGCAGCCGAACTACAGGGGGCTTTGACGAAAAACTGTTTTTT. Its protein is CASSRTTGGFDEKLFF.

CDR3 sequence reads: CASSLGHNEAFF. The CDR3 DNA reads TGCGCCAGCAGCTTGGGGCATAATGAAGCTTTCTTT. The V gene is TRBV5-1, the J gene TRBJ1-1, with D uncertain. Germline lookup yields CDR1 SGHRS and CDR2 YFSETQ. The CDR3 contains 12 residues. Trimming cost V 0 bases and J 7 bases, with 7 bases left between them.

About this clone: This sample also contains other DNA sequences that code for the same CDR3. This sequence joins TRBV2 and TRBJ1-2; no definite D call. The V gene's germline CDR1 is SNHLY and CDR2 FYNNEI. The CDR3 extends over 12 amino acids. The V and J ends lost 5 bases and 2 bases respectively, with 6 bases between them. The CDR3 DNA reads as TGTGCCAGCAGTCGCGGGAACTATGGCTACACCTTC. Translating it yields CASSRGNYGYTF.

This clone was counted a few times. The gene calls are TRBV29-1 and TRBJ1-1, with D maybe TRBD1 (5 bases). The CDR3 sequence is 14 residues long. Germline CDR1 and CDR2: SQVTM and ANQGSEA. With 7 bases removed from V and 1 base from J, the gap between germline ends came to 16 bases. DNA of the CDR3: TGCAGCGCTGACCTCAGGGCTACGAACACTGAAGCTTTCTTT. Translated, it gives CSADLRATNTEAFF.